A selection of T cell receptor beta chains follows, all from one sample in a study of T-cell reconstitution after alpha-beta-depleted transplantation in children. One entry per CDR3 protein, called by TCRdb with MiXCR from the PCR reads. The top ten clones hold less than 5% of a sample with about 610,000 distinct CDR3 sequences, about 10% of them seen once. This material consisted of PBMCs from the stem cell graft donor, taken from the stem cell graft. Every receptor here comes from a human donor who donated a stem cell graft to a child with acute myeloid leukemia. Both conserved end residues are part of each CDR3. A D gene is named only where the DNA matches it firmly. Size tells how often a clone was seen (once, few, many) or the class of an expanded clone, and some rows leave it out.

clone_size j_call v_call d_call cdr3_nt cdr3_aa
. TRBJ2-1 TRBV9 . TGTGCCAGCAGTCCCCAGGGGGCGGGAGGTTACTACAATGAGCAGTTCTTC CASSPQGAGGYYNEQFF
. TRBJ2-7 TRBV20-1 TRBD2 TGCAGTGCTACTGGACTAGCGGGAGCTCCCTTC CSATGLAGAPF
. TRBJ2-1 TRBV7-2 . TGTGCCAGCAGCTCGGCGGGGAGCCGCGCGGGCGAGCAGTTCTTC CASSSAGSRAGEQFF
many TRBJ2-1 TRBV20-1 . TGCAGTGCTAGAGATGGGACTCGGGAGTTCTTC CSARDGTREFF
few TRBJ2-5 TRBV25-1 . TGTGCCAGCAGTGCCCCCAGGGGAGTAGGAGAGACCCAGTACTTC CASSAPRGVGETQYF
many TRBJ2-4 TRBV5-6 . TGTGCCAGCAGCTTGAATCGGGCCGACCTACTAGCCAAAAACATTCAGTACTTC CASSLNRADLLAKNIQYF
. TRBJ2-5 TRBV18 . TGTGCCAGCTCACCACCGGGAGCAGAGACCCAGTACTTC CASSPPGAETQYF
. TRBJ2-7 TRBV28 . TGTGCCAGCAGTTTAAACAACTACGAGCAGTACTTC CASSLNNYEQYF
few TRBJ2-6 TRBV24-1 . TGTGCCACCAGTGATTTCTCGAGGGGGGCCAACGTCCTGACTTTC CATSDFSRGANVLTF
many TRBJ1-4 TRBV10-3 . TGTGCCATCAGTGCCGGGACTAGCGGGATTGCAACTAATGAAAAACTGTTTTTT CAISAGTSGIATNEKLFF
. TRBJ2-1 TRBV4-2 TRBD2 TGTGCCAGCAGCCAAGATGAGGGGGGAACTAGCGGGGGTTACAATGAGCAGTTCTTC CASSQDEGGTSGGYNEQFF
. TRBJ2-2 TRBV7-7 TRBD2 TGTGCTAGCAGTTCGACTAGCGCGAACACCGGGGAGCTGTTTTTT CASSSTSANTGELFF
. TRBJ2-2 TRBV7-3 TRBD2 TGTGCCAGCAGCTTCCTTAGCGGGAACCTCCCCGGGGAGCTGTTTTTT CASSFLSGNLPGELFF
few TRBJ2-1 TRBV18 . TGTGCCAGCTCACCACGGAACGGGAGACCTTCCTACAATGAGCAGTTCTTC CASSPRNGRPSYNEQFF
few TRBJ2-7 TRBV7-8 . TGTGCCAGCAGCTTAGTGCCCAGGCTTAATCCGTACTTC CASSLVPRLNPYF
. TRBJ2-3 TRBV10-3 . TGTGCCATCAGTGAATCCACCTCTAGCACAGATACGCAGTATTTT CAISESTSSTDTQYF
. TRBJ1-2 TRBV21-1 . TGTGCCAGCAGCAAAGTAGCTGGCCAGGGGGCAATCTATGGCTACACCTTC CASSKVAGQGAIYGYTF
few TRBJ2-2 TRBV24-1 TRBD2 TGTGCCACCCGGGAGGGGACGTCGAACACCGGGGAGCTGTTTTTT CATREGTSNTGELFF
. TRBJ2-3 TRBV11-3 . TGTGCCAGCAGCTTAAGGGCCGCGGATACGCAGTATTTT CASSLRAADTQYF
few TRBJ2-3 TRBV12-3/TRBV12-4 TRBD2 TGTGCCAGCACCCTTAGCGGGACGGGGGATACGCAGTATTTT CASTLSGTGDTQYF
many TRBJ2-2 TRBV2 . TGTGCCAGCAGTACTCCAAACGCGAACACCGGGGAGCTGTTTTTT CASSTPNANTGELFF
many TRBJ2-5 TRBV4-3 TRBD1 TGCGCCAGCAGCCCGACGGACAGGGGGCTCCAAGAGACCCAGTACTTC CASSPTDRGLQETQYF
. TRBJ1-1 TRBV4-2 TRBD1 TGTGCCAGCAGCCAACCCCAGGGACAGGGGGAGACTGAAGCTTTCTTT CASSQPQGQGETEAFF
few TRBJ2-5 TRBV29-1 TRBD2 TGCAGCGTTGAAGACCCCCTGGGAGGTTTCCCTAGCGGGAACTTC CSVEDPLGGFPSGNF
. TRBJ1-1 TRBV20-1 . TGCAGTGCCCCGGCAGGGGCCAGGGCTGAAGCTTTCTTT CSAPAGARAEAFF
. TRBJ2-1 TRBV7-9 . TGTGCCAGCAGCTCTACTGGGCGGGACCACAATGAGCAGTTCTTC CASSSTGRDHNEQFF
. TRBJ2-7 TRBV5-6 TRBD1 TGTGCCAGCAGCCTGGCAGCACAGGGGGGCACCTACGAGCAGTACTTC CASSLAAQGGTYEQYF
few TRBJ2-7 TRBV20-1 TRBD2 TGCAGTGCCCTACCCGGGACTAGCGGGAGGGCTTATGAGTACTTC CSALPGTSGRAYEYF
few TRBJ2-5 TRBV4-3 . TGCGCCAGCAGCCAAGATCTTACACTTGGGACCCAGTACTTC CASSQDLTLGTQYF
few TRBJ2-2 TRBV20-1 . TGCAGTGGTGGTTCTAACACCGGGGAGCTGTTTTTT CSGGSNTGELFF
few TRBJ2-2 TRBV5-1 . TGCGCCAGCCACTCGCCTGAAAACGGGGAGCTGTTTTTT CASHSPENGELFF
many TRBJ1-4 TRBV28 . TGTGCCAGCAGTCAACAGGGTAGTAGTGAAAAACTGTTTTTT CASSQQGSSEKLFF
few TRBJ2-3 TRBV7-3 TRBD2 TGTGCCAGCAGCTCCCTGACTAGCGGTTATACGCAGTATTTT CASSSLTSGYTQYF
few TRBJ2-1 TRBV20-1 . TGCAGTGCGAGATCCGGGACGGCAGTTGACCCGCAGTTCTTC CSARSGTAVDPQFF
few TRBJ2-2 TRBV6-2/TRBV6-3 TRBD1 TGTGCCAGCAGTTTCAGGAGGCAGGGGGCGCGGAACACCGGGGAGCTGTTTTTT CASSFRRQGARNTGELFF
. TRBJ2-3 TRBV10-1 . TGCGCCAGCAGTGAGCACGGATGCTCCAACCATACGCAGTATTTT CASSEHGCSNHTQYF
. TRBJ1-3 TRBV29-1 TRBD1 TGCAGCGTTTTTAAGGGGGCGGGAAACACCATATATTTT CSVFKGAGNTIYF
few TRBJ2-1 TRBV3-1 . TGTGCCAGCAGCCAAGAGGGCAGGGTCTACAATGAGCAGTTCTTC CASSQEGRVYNEQFF
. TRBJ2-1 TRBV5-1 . TGCGCCAGCAGCTCGGACGGGGGAAACAATGAGCAGTTCTTC CASSSDGGNNEQFF
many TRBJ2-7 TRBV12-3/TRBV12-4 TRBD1 TGTGCCAGCAGAGAGGACAGGGCCTACGAGCAGTACTTC CASREDRAYEQYF
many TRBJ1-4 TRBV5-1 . TGCGCCAGCAGCTTGTCGGGGGATGAGGAAAAACTGTTTTTT CASSLSGDEEKLFF
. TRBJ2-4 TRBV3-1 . TGTACCTGCAGCCAAAAAGGGGCAGGGCGATCCCCCAAAAACATTCAGTACTTC CTCSQKGAGRSPKNIQYF
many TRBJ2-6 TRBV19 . TGTGCCAGTAGTATTTTAACCAGGGCCCTCTCTGGGGCCAACGTCCTGACTTTC CASSILTRALSGANVLTF
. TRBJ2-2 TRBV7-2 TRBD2 TGTGCCAGCAGCTTAAGTAGCGGGAGAAGGAGGGGGGAGCTGTTTTTT CASSLSSGRRRGELFF
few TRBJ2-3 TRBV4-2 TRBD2 TGTGCCAGCAGCCAAGAAAGCGGGAGGGGCCCAGATACGCAGTATTTT CASSQESGRGPDTQYF